These 21 T cell receptor beta chains share one sample of origin, sequenced in a study of CD8+ T cells in alopecia areata. RNA was isolated and reverse transcribed to cDNA, the sequencing template. The repertoire was sequenced with immunoSEQ multiplex PCR; TCRdb's copy has only in-frame clones and lacks some. The sample contains approximately 12,000 clones, 50% to 60% of which appear only once. Peripheral blood and lesional scalp punch biopsies were taken from alopecia areata patients. The sequencing sample was made of skin. The receptors originated from a human donor with alopecia areata.

CDR3 sequence reads: CASSPALGAGANVLTF. As DNA, the CDR3 is TGCGCCAGCAGCCCCGCGTTGGGGGCCGGGGCCAACGTCCTGACTTTC. This rearrangement joins TRBV4-1 to TRBJ2-6; the D gene is possibly TRBD1 (6 bases). The CDR3 is 16 residues long. Trimming removed 4 bases from V and 4 bases from J, with 14 bases in between. CDR1 and CDR2 (germline): MGHRA, YSYEKL.

V is TRBV6-5 and J is TRBJ1-1; D may be TRBD1 (6 bases). This CDR3 has 14 residues. Trimming pared 6 bases from V and 5 bases from J, leaving 16 bases between. Germline V gene sequence: CDR1 MNHEY, CDR2 SVGAGI. The CDR3 DNA is TGTGCCAGCAGCGACGGCTGGGGGGCAACTGAAGCTTTCTTT. Its protein product is CASSDGWGATEAFF.

The rearrangement joins TRBV19 to TRBJ1-5, with no clear D. Trimming removed 3 bases at V and 6 bases at J, with 12 bases between. Per germline, CDR1 LNHDA and CDR2 SQIVND (reference sequence). This CDR3 contains 14 residues. This chain's CDR3 is CASSIYFTSQPQHF. The CDR3 DNA reads as TGTGCCAGTAGTATTTATTTTACAAGTCAGCCCCAGCATTTT. Complete variable domain (other parts from reference TRBV19 and TRBJ1-5): DGGITQSPKYLFRKEGQNVTLSCEQNLNHDAMYWYRQDPGQGLRLIYYSQIVNDFQKGDIAEGYSVSREKKESFPLTVTSAQKNPTAFYLCASSIYFTSQPQHFGDGTRLSIL.

This clone showed up just once. Other DNA sequences of this sample code for an identical CDR3. The J gene is TRBJ2-3, the V gene TRBV5-6, with D hard to call. The CDR3 runs 14 residues. V was shortened by 0 bases and J by 1 base, with 6 bases between the two germline ends. CDR1 is SGHDT, CDR2 YYEEEE, per germline. The DNA of the CDR3 is TGTGCCAGCAGCTTGGAGGTTGGCACAGATACGCAGTATTTT. The encoded protein is CASSLEVGTDTQYF.

This chain joins TRBV10-3 and TRBJ2-7, with TRBD1 matching over 8 bases. V trimming: 0 bases; J trimming: 6 bases; junction bases outside the gene matches: 1. The CDR3 is 13 amino acids. Germline loops: CDR1 ENHRY, CDR2 SYGVKD. Here the CDR3 DNA reads TGTGCCATCAGTGAGTCTCAGGGGGCCGAGCAGTACTTC. Encoded protein: CAISESQGAEQYF.

The chain joins TRBV27 to TRBJ2-7; 7 bases map to TRBD1. CDR1 is MNHEY and CDR2 is SMNVEV in the germline V gene (reference sequence). This CDR3 is 13 amino acids long. V lost 5 bases, J lost 3 bases, and 4 bases stayed unmatched. The CDR3 spells CASSLRDSYEQYF. The CDR3 bases are TGTGCCAGCAGTCTTCGGGACAGCTACGAGCAGTACTTC.

This chain connects TRBV2 to TRBJ2-5; D possibly uses TRBD1 or TRBD2 (5 bases each). CDR3 length equals 15 residues. Germline CDR1 SNHLY, CDR2 FYNNEI. V was cut by 2 bases and J by 7 bases, with 17 bases left in between. The CDR3 nucleotides are TGTGCCAGCAGTGAAATTCCGTCATTTGGGGGGACCCAGTACTTC. This translates into CASSEIPSFGGTQYF.

The rearrangement joins TRBV28 to TRBJ2-1; TRBD2 matches 13 bases. Germline V lookup: CDR1 MDHEN, CDR2 SYDVKM. Trimming took 5 bases from V and 7 from J; bases not matched to a gene: 17. The CDR3 loop spans 19 amino acids. The CDR3 sequence is CASSRIPTGGLAGDNEQFF. The CDR3 coding sequence is TGTGCCAGCAGTCGAATACCAACGGGCGGACTAGCGGGAGATAATGAGCAGTTCTTC. Complete variable domain (other parts from reference TRBV28 and TRBJ2-1): DVKVTQSSRYLVKRTGEKVFLECVQDMDHENMFWYRQDPGLGLRLIYFSYDVKMKEKGDIPEGYSVSREKKERFSLILESASTNQTSMYLCASSRIPTGGLAGDNEQFFGPGTRLTVL.

The chain has TRBV10-3 and TRBJ2-7; D not resolved. Between the trimmed V and J ends, which lost 2 bases and 3 bases, there was a span of 8 bases. This CDR3 comprises 13 residues. Germline V CDR1 and CDR2: ENHRY, SYGVKD. CDR3 sequence: CAISELKGYEQYF. CDR3 coding DNA: TGTGCCATCAGTGAGCTCAAGGGCTACGAGCAGTACTTC.

This clone showed up just once. V gene TRBV6-5 combines with J gene TRBJ2-1; tentatively, D is TRBD1 or TRBD2 (5 bases each). This CDR3 comprises 15 residues. Trimming pared 6 bases from V and 8 bases from J, leaving 20 bases between. Germline values: CDR1 MNHEY, CDR2 SVGAGI. In DNA form, the CDR3 reads TGTGCCAGCAGCCTGAGGGGACCTCGCCGGGATGAGCAGTTCTTC. Translated, it gives CASSLRGPRRDEQFF.

In this sample, this clone turned up a few times. V gene TRBV28 combines with J gene TRBJ2-1; 13 bases are a match to TRBD2. Germline V gene lookup returns CDR1 MDHEN and CDR2 SYDVKM. Unmatched junction bases numbered 12, after V lost 6 bases and J lost 7 bases. This CDR3 has 17 residues. CDR3 sequence reads: CASSPTRPGLAGNEQFF. CDR3 DNA sequence: TGTGCCAGCAGCCCGACTCGACCGGGACTAGCGGGAAATGAGCAGTTCTTC.

CDR3 sequence: CASSTTTVWGGTKNTGELFF. The CDR3 coding sequence is TGCGCCAGCAGCACCACGACAGTCTGGGGCGGGACGAAGAACACCGGGGAGCTGTTTTTT. This chain uses TRBV5-1 with TRBJ2-2; D might be TRBD2 (6 bases). V was cut by 4 bases and J by 1 base, with 26 bases left in between. Germline V gives CDR1 SGHRS, CDR2 YFSETQ. The CDR3 is made up of 20 amino acids.

This chain links TRBV5-6 with TRBJ2-7; D might be TRBD2 (5 bases). The CDR3 is made up of 14 amino acids. Trimming took off 2 bases at V and 3 bases at J, with 12 bases between the two ends. The germline V gene has CDR1 SGHDT and CDR2 YYEEEE. The CDR3: CASSLWPSLYEQYF. The CDR3 region has the DNA TGTGCCAGCAGCTTATGGCCTAGCCTCTACGAGCAGTACTTC.

Note on this clone: One junction end disagrees with the germline gene, perhaps due to a read error. This chain links TRBV20-1 with TRBJ1-1, with D perhaps matching TRBD1 (5 bases). CDR1 is DFQATT and CDR2 is SNEGSKA in the germline V gene (reference sequence). The CDR3 covers 10 residues. The chain's CDR3 is CSARDTEAFF. CDR3 DNA sequence: TGCAGTGCTAGGGACACAGAAGCTTTCTTT.

The V and J genes are TRBV5-1 and TRBJ2-1, with 9 bases matching TRBD2. Germline CDR1 reads SGHRS; CDR2 reads YFSETQ. The junction had 9 bases not matched to a gene; V was cut back by 2 bases and J by 6 bases. The CDR3 is 16 residues long. The CDR3 here is CASSLTRLAGRNEQFF. The CDR3 region has the DNA TGCGCCAGCAGCTTAACTAGGCTAGCGGGACGCAATGAGCAGTTCTTC.

This clone has more than one count but fewer than ten. V and J are TRBV5-6 and TRBJ1-1; 8 nucleotides line up with TRBD1. Germline CDR1 is SGHDT and CDR2 is YYEEEE. J was trimmed by 0 bases and V by 4 bases; bases with no gene match: 5. The CDR3 length is 15 residues. CDR3 in DNA: TGTGCCAGCAGCGAAGGGGACAGGATGAACACTGAAGCTTTCTTT. This gives the protein CASSEGDRMNTEAFF.

The chain employs TRBV28 and TRBJ1-3; D not resolved. This CDR3 contains 14 residues. Germline lookup yields CDR1 MDHEN and CDR2 SYDVKM. The V and J ends lost 7 bases and 1 base respectively, with 11 bases between them. The CDR3 DNA is TGTGCCAGCACGACGAGGAATTCTGGAAACACCATATATTTT. Translating it yields CASTTRNSGNTIYF.

This clone has just a few counts. The V gene is TRBV27, the J gene TRBJ1-1, with 7 bases that match TRBD1. Germline CDR1 MNHEY, CDR2 SMNVEV (reference sequence). V trimming: 10 bases; J trimming: 5 bases; junction bases outside the gene matches: 10. The CDR3 runs 13 residues. As DNA, the CDR3 is TGTGCCACCGCCGACAGGGTGATGACTGAAGCTTTCTTT. Protein: CATADRVMTEAFF.

The chain combines TRBV5-1 with TRBJ2-3, with D possibly matching TRBD2 (6 bases). This CDR3 is 15 amino acids long. In germline, CDR1 is SGHRS, CDR2 YFSETQ. The ends were cut back, 2 bases at V and 0 bases at J, with 10 bases in the middle. CDR3 sequence reads: CASSFAGISTDTQYF. DNA of the CDR3: TGCGCCAGCAGCTTCGCGGGGATTAGCACAGATACGCAGTATTTT.

Only a few counts were recorded for this clone. V and J are TRBV18 and TRBJ2-7; 7 bases match TRBD2. This CDR3 region has 13 residues. CDR1 and CDR2 from the germline V gene are KGHSH and LQKENI. V was clipped by 3 bases and J by 6 bases; unmatched bases: 5. CDR3 sequence (DNA): TGTGCCAGCTCACCTGCGGGAGCTGTCGAGCAGTACTTC. As protein: CASSPAGAVEQYF.

For the CDR3, the DNA is TGCAGCGTTGAATTCCCCCCAGGGACCGGGGAGCTGTTTTTT. Protein product: CSVEFPPGTGELFF. This chain connects TRBV29-1 to TRBJ2-2, with TRBD1 as a possible D gene (5 bases). Germline assignment: CDR1 SQVTM and CDR2 ANQGSEA. Trimming cost V 2 bases and J 5 bases, with 12 bases left between them. The CDR3 has 14 residues.